This T cell receptor beta chain derives from a study of Ad26.COV2.S vaccination and SARS-CoV-2 variants. General study points: It was vaccine recipients, not placebo recipients, who had the higher spike-specific TCR breadth. Vaccine and placebo recipients had comparable breadth of non-spike TCRs.

In the case of this clone: Its specificity is unknown.

Measured with immunoSEQ multiplex PCR; TCRdb has only the in-frame clones, and not every one. Of some 250,000 clones listed, around 87% are singletons. Trimming cost V 10 bases and J 1 base, with 17 bases left between them. The germline CDR1 and CDR2 sequences are MDHEN and SYDVKM. CDR3 length equals 15 residues. Treatment here: approximately 18 received Ad26.COV2.S at low or high dose, single or two shots; a few received placebo; per-sample allocation not given. Samples came from day 63 after the first vaccine or placebo injection. This sequence joins TRBV28 and TRBJ1-5; no firm D call. Source: peripheral blood, taken in a trial of Ad26.COV2.S vaccine versus placebo. This sequence was found in a person between 18 and 60 years old who received the Ad26.COV2.S COVID-19 vaccine or a placebo. CDR3 loop: CATGPAPWSNQPQHF. The CDR3 DNA is TGTGCCACGGGCCCGGCCCCTTGGAGCAATCAGCCCCAGCATTTT.